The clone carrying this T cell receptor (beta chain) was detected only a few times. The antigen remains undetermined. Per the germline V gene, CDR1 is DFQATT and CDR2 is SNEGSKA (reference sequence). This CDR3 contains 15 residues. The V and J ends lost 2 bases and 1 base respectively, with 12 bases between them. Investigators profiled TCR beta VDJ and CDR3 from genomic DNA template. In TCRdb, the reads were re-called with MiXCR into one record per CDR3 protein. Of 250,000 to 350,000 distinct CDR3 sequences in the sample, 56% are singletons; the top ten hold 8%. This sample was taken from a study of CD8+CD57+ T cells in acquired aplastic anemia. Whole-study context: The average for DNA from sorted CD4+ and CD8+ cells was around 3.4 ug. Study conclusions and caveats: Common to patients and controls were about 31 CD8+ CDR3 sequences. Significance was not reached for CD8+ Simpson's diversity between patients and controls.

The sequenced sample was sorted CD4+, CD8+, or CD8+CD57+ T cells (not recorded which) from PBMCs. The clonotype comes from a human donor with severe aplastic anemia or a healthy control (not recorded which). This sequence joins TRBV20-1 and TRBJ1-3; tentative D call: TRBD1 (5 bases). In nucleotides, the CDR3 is TGCAGTGCTAGACGGGCGGGGGGTTCTGGAAACACCATATATTTT. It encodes CSARRAGGSGNTIYF.